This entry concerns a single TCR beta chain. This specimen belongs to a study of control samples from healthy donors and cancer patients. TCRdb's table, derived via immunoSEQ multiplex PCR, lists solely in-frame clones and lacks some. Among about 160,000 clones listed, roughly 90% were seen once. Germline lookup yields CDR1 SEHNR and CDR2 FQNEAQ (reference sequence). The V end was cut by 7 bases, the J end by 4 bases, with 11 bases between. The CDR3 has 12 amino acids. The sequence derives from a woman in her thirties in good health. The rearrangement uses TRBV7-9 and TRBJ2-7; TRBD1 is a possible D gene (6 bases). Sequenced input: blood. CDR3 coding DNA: TGTGCCAGCACACAGGGCGAATACGAGCAGTACTTC. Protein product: CASTQGEYEQYF.